This T cell receptor (beta chain) was retrieved from a study of cytomegalovirus exposure and HLA in healthy donors. The wider study: Assignment to the Caucasian-associated ancestry cluster applied to approximately 80% of the approximately 420 genotyped donors.

Study conclusions and caveats: It was reportedly the case that the classifier diagnosed cytomegalovirus status with high specificity and sensitivity.

The germline gives CDR1 SGHTS, CDR2 YDEGEE. This CDR3 has 15 amino acids. The trim removed 2 bases at V and 0 bases at J, leaving 1 base unmatched. In the case of this clone: Its antigen is not known.

Nominally healthy donors provided the samples, though records likely missed some immune exposures. The PCR had 60 Vbeta and 13 Jbeta primers. The method was immunoSEQ multiplex PCR; TCRdb's version includes in-frame clones alone and lacks a portion of them. This repertoire shows some 160,000 clones, approximately 78% found once; its top ten account for about 1.5%. Sequencing input: PBMCs. The genes are TRBV5-8 and TRBJ2-2; 7 nucleotides agree with TRBD1. The receptor comes from a male donor in good health and CMV-seronegative. The CDR3 loop is CASSFQGANTGELFF. The CDR3, as DNA: TGTGCCAGCAGCTTTCAGGGGGCGAACACCGGGGAGCTGTTTTTT.